The 26 T cell receptor beta chains below all came from one sample that was sequenced in a study of blood T cell repertoires in COVID-19. TCRdb's copy holds only in-frame clones and misses some; the assay was immunoSEQ multiplex PCR. Found here are 130,000 or so clones, 79% of them singletons; the top ten hold around 5%. What was sequenced was peripheral blood. The receptors derive from a woman in her 70s with COVID-19, enrolled during active disease.

The chain employs TRBV5-1 and TRBJ2-7; weak D call: TRBD2 (6 bases). V lost 5 bases, J lost 0 bases, and 12 bases lay in between. This CDR3 has 14 residues. The germline V gene encodes CDR1 SGHRS and CDR2 YFSETQ. CDR3 coding DNA: TGCGCCAGCAGACGGGACGGGAGCTCCTACGAGCAGTACTTC. It codes for CASRRDGSSYEQYF.

The chain uses TRBV5-8 and TRBJ1-2, with D uncertain. Trimming left V 4 bases short and J 3 bases short, with 16 bases between. CDR1 SGHTS and CDR2 YDEGEE come from the germline V gene. The CDR3 has 15 amino acids. CDR3 in amino acids: CASSNPGQGHYGYTF. In DNA, the CDR3 is TGTGCCAGCAGCAACCCGGGTCAAGGTCACTATGGCTACACCTTC.

J is TRBJ2-2 and V is TRBV9; 8 bases agree with TRBD1. Germline trimming cut 4 bases from V and 2 bases from J; bases unmatched to any gene: 4. The CDR3 sequence is 15 residues long. The germline V gene has CDR1 SGDLS and CDR2 YYNGEE. The chain's CDR3 is CASSLGTGNTGELFF. The CDR3 coding sequence is TGTGCCAGCAGCCTGGGGACAGGCAACACCGGGGAGCTGTTTTTT.

This chain joins TRBV30 and TRBJ2-1; 8 nucleotides match TRBD2. The junction had 7 bases not matched to a gene; V was cut back by 0 bases and J by 0 bases. Looked up from germline, CDR1 is GTSNPN and CDR2 is SVGIG (reference sequence). The CDR3 is made up of 17 amino acids. The CDR3: CAWSVRGGGVSYNEQFF. The CDR3 nucleotides are TGTGCCTGGAGTGTACGGGGGGGCGGCGTCTCCTACAATGAGCAGTTCTTC.

The rearrangement joins TRBV10-3 to TRBJ1-1; D is undetermined. CDR1 ENHRY and CDR2 SYGVKD come from the germline V gene. V was pared by 7 bases and J by 5 bases, with 14 bases between. This CDR3 region has 13 residues. The CDR3 DNA sequence: TGTGCCATCACCGGGGAGATTCGGACTGAAGCTTTCTTT. The encoded protein is CAITGEIRTEAFF.

The chain uses TRBV3-1 (or the pseudogene TRBV3-2) and TRBJ2-3, with D possibly being TRBD1 (6 bases). Trimming shortened V by 1 base and J by 8 bases, and 10 bases separated the two germline ends. The CDR3 runs 13 residues. CDR1 and CDR2 (germline): LGHDT, YNNKEL (reference sequence). Written as DNA, the CDR3 is TGTGCCAGCAGCCAAGGGTTCAGGGGTACGCAGTATTTT. This encodes CASSQGFRGTQYF.

The chain joins TRBV7-3 to TRBJ1-1; D uncertain. The germline CDR1 and CDR2 sequences are SGHTA and FQGTGA. The V end lost 5 bases, the J end lost 5 bases, and 18 bases lay between the germline ends. The CDR3 extends over 15 amino acids. CDR3 bases: TGTGCCAGCAGCCCCGCCCACCGGGGTTGGACTGAAGCTTTCTTT. It encodes CASSPAHRGWTEAFF.

The chain employs TRBV19 and TRBJ2-1; no reliable D call. Germline CDR1 LNHDA, CDR2 SQIVND (reference sequence). This CDR3 is 13 amino acids long. The V end was cut by 1 base, the J end by 5 bases, with 6 bases between. The DNA for the CDR3 is TGTGCCAGTAGTATAGGGGCCCACAATGAGCAGTTCTTC. It yields the protein CASSIGAHNEQFF.

This clone was picked up a small number of times. The J gene is TRBJ1-5, the V gene TRBV6-5, with 7 bases matching TRBD1. From germline, CDR1 is MNHEY and CDR2 SVGAGI. The trim removed 7 bases at V and 5 bases at J, leaving 8 bases unmatched. The length of the CDR3 is 14 residues. The CDR3 spells CASILQGPDQPQHF. The CDR3 DNA reads TGTGCCAGCATACTACAGGGGCCTGATCAGCCCCAGCATTTT.

V gene TRBV5-1 combines with J gene TRBJ2-1; TRBD1 aligns across 8 bases. The CDR3 covers 14 residues. V trimming: 2 bases; J trimming: 6 bases; junction bases outside the gene matches: 4. CDR1 and CDR2 (germline): SGHRS, YFSETQ. CDR3 sequence: CASSFGDRFNEQFF. CDR3 nucleotide sequence: TGCGCCAGCAGCTTCGGGGACAGGTTCAATGAGCAGTTCTTC.

This sequence joins TRBV29-1 and TRBJ1-2; 9 positions match TRBD1. Germline values: CDR1 SQVTM, CDR2 ANQGSEA. This CDR3 has 13 amino acids. The CDR3 reads CSSSTGGLEGYTF. CDR3 DNA: TGCAGTTCCTCTACAGGGGGCCTCGAGGGCTACACCTTC.

The chain has TRBV7-9 and TRBJ1-1; D is undetermined. The CDR3 has 12 amino acids. Between the trimmed V and J ends, which lost 6 bases and 1 base, there was a span of 6 bases. Germline V lookup: CDR1 SEHNR, CDR2 FQNEAQ (reference sequence). The chain's CDR3 is CASRRSNTEAFF. CDR3 nucleotide sequence: TGTGCCAGCAGGCGATCGAACACTGAAGCTTTCTTT.

The genes are TRBV7-2 and TRBJ2-1; 12 nucleotides agree with TRBD2. Trimming took 0 bases from V and 6 from J; bases not matched to a gene: 9. Germline V gene lookup returns CDR1 SGHTA and CDR2 FQGNSA. The CDR3 runs to 18 residues. The CDR3 DNA follows: TGTGCCAGCAGCTTAGCGGGGGCTAGCGGGGGGGTTCCCAATGAGCAGTTCTTC. Residues: CASSLAGASGGVPNEQFF.

The chain links TRBV2 to TRBJ2-7, with 7 bases lining up with TRBD1. Unmatched junction bases numbered 9, after V lost 7 bases and J lost 3 bases. This CDR3 is 14 amino acids long. In germline, CDR1 is SNHLY, CDR2 FYNNEI. CDR3 amino acids: CASTPRDRSYEQYF. Written as DNA, the CDR3 is TGTGCCAGCACCCCCCGGGACAGAAGCTACGAGCAGTACTTC.

This clone showed up just a few times. The CDR3 bases are TGTGCCAGCAGTGGAGGGGACAGAACACAAGAGACCCAGTACTTC. The encoded protein is CASSGGDRTQETQYF. This chain uses TRBV2 with TRBJ2-5; 7 nucleotides match TRBD1. This CDR3 is 15 amino acids long. The J segment lost 2 bases and the V segment lost 4 bases, leaving 7 bases of the junction unmatched. The germline CDR1 and CDR2 sequences are SNHLY and FYNNEI.

This chain uses TRBV9 with TRBJ1-1; 7 nucleotides match TRBD1. Trimming removed 4 bases from V and 5 bases from J; junction bases left unmatched: 5. The germline V gene encodes CDR1 SGDLS and CDR2 YYNGEE. This CDR3 has 13 residues. The CDR3 region has the DNA TGTGCCAGCAGCCCGACAGGGCGAACTGAAGCTTTCTTT. Protein product: CASSPTGRTEAFF.

The V gene is TRBV7-2, the J gene TRBJ2-2, with 7 bases matching TRBD1. The CDR3 consists of 15 residues. In germline, CDR1 is SGHTA, CDR2 FQGNSA. The trim removed 5 bases at V and 4 bases at J, leaving 7 bases unmatched. The CDR3 spells CASSPGTVITGELFF. In nucleotides, the CDR3 is TGTGCCAGCAGCCCCGGGACAGTAATCACCGGGGAGCTGTTTTTT.

The CDR3 bases are TGTGCCAGCAGCGCTTGGGACAGGGGGCGCTTTGGCTATGGCTACACCTTC. Translating gives CASSAWDRGRFGYGYTF. The genes are TRBV9 and TRBJ1-2, with 12 bases identical to TRBD1. V lost 3 bases and J lost 4; bases outside the gene matches: 10. The germline gives CDR1 SGDLS, CDR2 YYNGEE. The CDR3 covers 17 residues.

The chain has TRBV2 and TRBJ1-2; no definite D call. CDR3 size: 14 residues. The germline CDR1 and CDR2 sequences are SNHLY and FYNNEI. The germline V and J ends were trimmed by 7 bases and 7 bases, with 19 bases remaining between them. The DNA of the CDR3 is TGTGCCAGCAAATCGGACGGAGGAGAGGGTGGCTACACCTTC. Translation gives CASKSDGGEGGYTF.

This clone has only a few counts. The V call is TRBV28, the J call TRBJ2-3; 9 bases line up with TRBD1. Germline CDR1 reads MDHEN; CDR2 reads SYDVKM. Trimming removed 3 bases from V and 4 bases from J; junction bases left unmatched: 8. The CDR3 covers 16 residues. CDR3: CASSFGQGSAADTQYF. CDR3 bases: TGTGCCAGCAGTTTCGGACAGGGGAGTGCGGCAGATACGCAGTATTTT.

CDR3 region: CASSVDAGQGWGYTF. DNA for the CDR3: TGTGCCAGCAGCGTAGACGCCGGACAGGGTTGGGGCTACACCTTC. The chain has TRBV9 and TRBJ1-2; TRBD1 matches at 8 bases. The CDR3 consists of 15 residues. CDR1 SGDLS and CDR2 YYNGEE come from the germline V gene. V was clipped by 0 bases and J by 8 bases; unmatched bases: 9. Full variable domain (missing parts from reference TRBV9 and TRBJ1-2): DSGVTQTPKHLITATGQRVTLRCSPRSGDLSVYWYQQSLDQGLQFLIQYYNGEERAKGNILERFSAQQFPDLHSELNLSSLELGDSALYFCASSVDAGQGWGYTFGSGTRLTVV.

This clone was detected only a few times. The chain couples TRBV19 to TRBJ1-5; D remains unclear. Looked up from germline, CDR1 is LNHDA and CDR2 is SQIVND (reference sequence). This CDR3 spans 15 amino acids. V lost 3 bases and J lost 5, with 14 bases in between. As DNA, the CDR3 is TGTGCCAGTAGTATCCTCGGGAACGGGGATCAGCCCCAGCATTTT. It is translated as CASSILGNGDQPQHF.

The chain combines TRBV10-3 with TRBJ1-1, with 7 bases aligning to TRBD1. CDR3 length equals 14 residues. Trimming at V came to 7 bases and at J to 3 bases, leaving 8 bases not matched to a gene. Germline CDR1 and CDR2: ENHRY and SYGVKD. CDR3 amino acids: CAITANRGDTEAFF. CDR3 coding DNA: TGTGCCATCACTGCCAACAGGGGTGACACTGAAGCTTTCTTT.

This clone was found once. The J gene is TRBJ2-5, the V gene TRBV19; 10 bases are a match to TRBD2. V was clipped by 0 bases and J by 11 bases; unmatched bases: 12. Germline lookup yields CDR1 LNHDA and CDR2 SQIVND (reference sequence). CDR3 length: 16 residues. CDR3 protein: CASSIDLSGGAQPQYF. The CDR3 DNA follows: TGTGCCAGTAGTATAGATCTAAGCGGGGGGGCCCAACCGCAGTACTTC.

The rearrangement joins TRBV19 to TRBJ2-7, with D perhaps matching TRBD2 (5 bases). The CDR3 totals 11 residues. Germline V lookup: CDR1 LNHDA, CDR2 SQIVND (reference sequence). V gave up 3 bases and J gave up 6 bases, with 6 bases separating them. The CDR3 sequence: CASSMGSEQYF. As DNA, the CDR3 is TGTGCCAGTAGTATGGGGAGCGAGCAGTACTTC.

The chain employs TRBV2 and TRBJ1-6, with D possibly TRBD1 on 5 matching bases. Germline V gene data show CDR1 as SNHLY and CDR2 as FYNNEI. V lost 6 bases and J lost 6, with 12 bases in between. The CDR3 loop spans 14 amino acids. The CDR3 sequence: CASRSRAANSPLHF. The DNA of the CDR3 is TGTGCCAGCAGAAGCAGGGCGGCTAATTCACCCCTCCACTTT.